A selection of T cell receptor beta chains follows, all from one sample in a study of blood T cells in healthy people across ages. MiXCR was run by TCRdb on the 5' RACE reads, yielding one entry per CDR3 protein. This sample has about 2 million distinct CDR3 sequences; 49% occur once, and the top ten carry roughly 2%. The sequenced material came from blood. These receptors were collected from a woman aged 40 to 50 in good health. Each CDR3 is given with its conserved first and last residue. D genes are given only for firm matches. The size entry is marked missing in some rows and otherwise reads once, few, many or a size class.

V gene,J gene,D gene,clone size,CDR3 DNA,CDR3 protein
TRBV14,TRBJ2-7,.,few,TGTGCCAGCAGCCAAGATTCAGGGGCAGTGTTCTACGAGCAGTACTTC,CASSQDSGAVFYEQYF
TRBV5-1,TRBJ2-1,TRBD2,.,TGCGCCAGCAGCTTGATGAGCGGGGGGACAGACAATGAGCAGTTCTTC,CASSLMSGGTDNEQFF
TRBV28,TRBJ2-3,TRBD2,.,TGTGCCAGCAGTTCGGGGGGGGGACGCACAGATACGCAGTATTTT,CASSSGGGRTDTQYF
TRBV12-3/TRBV12-4,TRBJ2-3,.,.,TGTGCCAGCAGTTTAAAGGGGCTAGCGACTAGCACAGATACGCAGTATTTT,CASSLKGLATSTDTQYF
TRBV5-6,TRBJ2-4,TRBD1,.,TGTGCCAGCAGATCAGCGGGACAGGGCCAAAACATTCAGTACTTC,CASRSAGQGQNIQYF
TRBV12-3/TRBV12-4,TRBJ1-5,.,.,TGTGCCAGCAGTCCTCCTGAGGGATATAGCAATCAGCCCCAGCATTTT,CASSPPEGYSNQPQHF
TRBV28,TRBJ2-1,TRBD2,.,TGTGCCAGCAGCCTATGGGCGCTAGCGGAGATAAACAATGAGCAGTTCTTC,CASSLWALAEINNEQFF
TRBV10-3,TRBJ2-5,TRBD2,.,TGTGCCACCGGGACTAGCGGGGGGCAAGAGACCCAGTACTTC,CATGTSGGQETQYF
TRBV11-2,TRBJ2-1,TRBD2,few,TGTGCCAGCAGCTTAGATCTGTGGATAGCGGGGGGGGACTCCTACAATGAGCAGTTCTTC,CASSLDLWIAGGDSYNEQFF
TRBV27,TRBJ1-5,.,few,TGTGCCTCCCAATCCACAGGGATAAACAATCAGCCCCAGCATTTT,CASQSTGINNQPQHF
TRBV4-2,TRBJ2-7,.,.,TGTGCCAGCAGGAGGGACGCTGGGGGTACCTACGAGCAGTACTTC,CASRRDAGGTYEQYF
TRBV6-5,TRBJ1-6,TRBD1,.,TGTGCCAGTCAGACAGGGGGCCAGCATTCACCCCTCCACTTT,CASQTGGQHSPLHF
TRBV25-1,TRBJ1-2,TRBD1,.,TGTGCCAGCAGTTACCAGTCGACAGGGAACGGAAATGGCTACACCTTC,CASSYQSTGNGNGYTF
TRBV7-2,TRBJ2-5,TRBD2,.,TGTGCCAGCAGCGCGAGACTAGCGGGGGGGCTAATTGGAGAGACCCAGTACTTC,CASSARLAGGLIGETQYF
TRBV5-1,TRBJ2-1,TRBD1,.,TGCGCCAGCAGCATCGACAGGGACGGTGGGCAGTTCTTC,CASSIDRDGGQFF
TRBV29-1,TRBJ2-1,.,.,TGCAGCGTTGAGTGGGCGGAAGGGGAGAAGTATGAGCAGTTCTTC,CSVEWAEGEKYEQFF
TRBV7-2,TRBJ1-1,.,.,TGTGCCAGCAGCTTCGCAGGGGCGGGGAAGGCTGAAGCTTTCTTT,CASSFAGAGKAEAFF
TRBV2,TRBJ2-3,TRBD2,few,TGTGCCATTCAAGCGGGACTAGCGGGGGCTAGCACAGATACGCAGTATTTT,CAIQAGLAGASTDTQYF
TRBV28,TRBJ2-7,TRBD2,once,TGTGCCAGCAGTCCGGGGGGAGCGGGGGGTAACGAGCAGTACTTC,CASSPGGAGGNEQYF
TRBV6-5,TRBJ2-1,TRBD2,.,TGTGCCAGCAGTTACCCAGCGGGGGGGCTTACTATTAGGTTCTTC,CASSYPAGGLTIRFF
TRBV28,TRBJ2-7,.,.,TGTGCCAGCAGTCTAGGGGCAGGGTGGGCCTACGAGCAGTACTTC,CASSLGAGWAYEQYF
TRBV6-8,TRBJ2-1,.,.,TGTGCCAGCAGTTCAGAGGGACGGTGGTTTTCCTACAATGAGCAGTTCTTC,CASSSEGRWFSYNEQFF
TRBV7-2,TRBJ1-4,.,once,TGTGCCAGCAGCTTAGCGCAGGCCCCTAATAAAAAACTGTTTTTT,CASSLAQAPNKKLFF
TRBV6-2/TRBV6-3,TRBJ2-7,.,.,TGTGCCAGCAGAGCGCGGGACCGTTACTACGAGCAGTACTTC,CASRARDRYYEQYF
TRBV20-1,TRBJ2-7,TRBD2,.,TGCAGTGCTAGGAGGTTCGACCATAGCGGGGGGGCCCTCTACGAGCAGTACTTC,CSARRFDHSGGALYEQYF
TRBV7-9,TRBJ2-6,.,.,TGTGCCAGCAGCTTAGCAGTAGGGACTGGGGCCAACGTCCTGACTTTC,CASSLAVGTGANVLTF
TRBV3-1,TRBJ2-3,TRBD2,.,TGTGCCAGCAGCCAAGAGTCCCTAGCGGGAGTCACAGATACGCAGTATTTT,CASSQESLAGVTDTQYF
TRBV4-3,TRBJ1-4,.,.,TGCGCCAGCAGCCAGGATGCCGCACCGACCCCTGCGGGGGGACTGTTTTTT,CASSQDAAPTPAGGLFF
TRBV9,TRBJ2-1,.,.,TGTGCCAGCAGCTTAATTCTTGGATCATCCAATGAGCAGTTCTTC,CASSLILGSSNEQFF
TRBV6-6,TRBJ2-7,.,.,TGTGCCAGCAGCGCAGTGGGGTACGAGCAGTACTTC,CASSAVGYEQYF
TRBV10-3,TRBJ1-1,.,few,TGTGCCATCAGGACCATGGGGGGAGGAGGGACTGAAGCTTTCTTT,CAIRTMGGGGTEAFF
TRBV7-9,TRBJ1-5,.,.,TGTGCCAGCACCTTATCCGGGGGAGGGCAGCCCCAGCATTTT,CASTLSGGGQPQHF
TRBV15,TRBJ2-7,.,few,TGTGCCACCCTCAACGGTAGAACGGGCGAGCAGTACTTC,CATLNGRTGEQYF
TRBV11-2,TRBJ2-3,.,.,TGTGCCAGCAGCTTAGAGTTTAGAGATACGCAGTATTTT,CASSLEFRDTQYF
TRBV2,TRBJ2-7,.,.,TGTGCCAGCAGTGGGGCGGAATACGAGCAGTACTTC,CASSGAEYEQYF
TRBV7-2,TRBJ1-5,.,.,TGTGCCAGCAGCGTAGGGCCGGGTCAGCCCCAGCATTTT,CASSVGPGQPQHF
TRBV4-2,TRBJ1-2,.,few,TGTGCCAGCAGCCCCCCTCACATACACCGGACTAACTATGGCTACACCTTC,CASSPPHIHRTNYGYTF
TRBV24-1,TRBJ2-3,.,few,TGTGCCACCAGTGATGACCTCCGGGACCCAGGGATTAGCACAGATACGCAGTATTTT,CATSDDLRDPGISTDTQYF
TRBV29-1,TRBJ2-7,.,few,TGCAGCGTTGATCTGAGGGACTCCTACGAGCAGTACTTC,CSVDLRDSYEQYF
TRBV6-2/TRBV6-3,TRBJ1-1,TRBD1,.,TGTGCCAGCAGTTACCAACCCGTGGGACAGGAAGCTTTCTTT,CASSYQPVGQEAFF
TRBV6-5,TRBJ2-3,.,.,TGTGCCAGCAAGGCATACACAGATACGCAGTATTTT,CASKAYTDTQYF
TRBV20-1,TRBJ2-1,TRBD2,once,TGCAGCCGGGCCAGGGCGGGGGGGACCGATGAGCAGTTCTTC,CSRARAGGTDEQFF
TRBV11-2,TRBJ2-5,TRBD1,.,TGTGCCAGCAGCGGATCCGACAGGGTCTGGGAGACCCAGTACTTC,CASSGSDRVWETQYF
TRBV20-1,TRBJ2-7,.,.,TGCAGTGCCCTCGGACTCCACTCCTACGAGCAGTACTTC,CSALGLHSYEQYF
TRBV6-6,TRBJ2-1,.,.,TGTGCCAGCAGTTACATGAGGGGGTCTAACAATGAGCAGTTCTTC,CASSYMRGSNNEQFF
TRBV27,TRBJ2-1,TRBD2,.,TGTGCCAGCAGTATTAGCGGGGGGGCAGCTAATGAGCAGTTCTTC,CASSISGGAANEQFF
TRBV2,TRBJ2-5,TRBD1,few,TGTGCCAGCAGTGGCGACGGGACAGGGGCCTCGACCCAGTACTTC,CASSGDGTGASTQYF
TRBV29-1,TRBJ2-7,.,.,TGCAGCGTACCCTCGGGAACTTCCTACGCGCAGTACTTC,CSVPSGTSYAQYF
TRBV6-5,TRBJ1-2,.,.,TGTGCCAGCAGTTACAAGGGGAATGGCTACACCTTC,CASSYKGNGYTF
TRBV6-5,TRBJ2-3,.,.,TGTGCCAGCAGGGGAGGAGGAGGTACGCAGTATTTT,CASRGGGGTQYF